Following are 24 T cell receptor beta chains from one sample sequenced in a study of graft-versus-host responses after intestinal transplantation. Using immunoSEQ multiplex PCR, the repertoire was profiled, and TCRdb retains in-frame clones only, with some absent. In the table there are tens of thousands of clones, about 92% of which are singletons. The specimen comprised PBMCs, sampled 98 days after intestinal transplantation. All receptors derive from a human patient who received an intestinal transplant, so some T cells may come from the graft donor.

The chain uses TRBV29-1 and TRBJ2-5; possibly TRBD1 or TRBD2 for D (5 bases each). The germline V and J ends were trimmed by 6 bases and 7 bases, with 15 bases remaining between them. Germline CDR1 and CDR2: SQVTM and ANQGSEA. The CDR3 contains 12 residues. CDR3 in DNA: TGCAGCGTCCGGGGCCCTTCGGGGACCCAGTACTTC. It codes for CSVRGPSGTQYF.

The chain combines TRBV19 with TRBJ2-1, with 7 bases matching TRBD1. There are 16 residues in the CDR3. V lost 3 bases to trimming and J lost 6 bases; unmatched junction nucleotides: 11. Germline V gene sequence: CDR1 LNHDA, CDR2 SQIVND (reference sequence). The CDR3 loop is CASSISPRGTLNEQFF. The CDR3 bases are TGTGCCAGTAGTATTAGTCCCAGGGGGACGCTCAATGAGCAGTTCTTC. The full variable domain, with the rest looked up from reference TRBV19 and TRBJ2-1, is DGGITQSPKYLFRKEGQNVTLSCEQNLNHDAMYWYRQDPGQGLRLIYYSQIVNDFQKGDIAEGYSVSREKKESFPLTVTSAQKNPTAFYLCASSISPRGTLNEQFFGPGTRLTVL.

The CDR3 DNA reads TGTGCCAGCAGCAAAGCACATTCACCCCTCCACTTT. Its translation is CASSKAHSPLHF. The chain uses TRBV21-1 and TRBJ1-6. TRBV21-1 corresponds to a pseudogene. This CDR3 region has 12 residues.

This chain uses TRBV11-2 with TRBJ2-2; tentatively, D is TRBD2 (5 bases). The CDR3 length is 14 residues. CDR1 is SGHAT, CDR2 FQNNGV, per germline. Trimming pared 4 bases from V and 5 bases from J, leaving 11 bases between. This CDR3 reads CASSYRRRTGELFF. In DNA form, the CDR3 reads TGTGCCAGCAGCTATCGTAGGAGGACCGGGGAGCTGTTTTTT.

The chain recombines TRBV25-1 with TRBJ2-7; no clear D gene. Trimming took off 4 bases at V and 4 bases at J, with 11 bases between the two ends. This CDR3 region has 13 residues. Germline loops: CDR1 MGHDK, CDR2 SYGVNS. CDR3: CASSGPTIYEQYF. The CDR3 DNA sequence: TGTGCCAGCAGTGGACCTACGATTTACGAGCAGTACTTC.

J is TRBJ2-3 and V is TRBV9; 7 nucleotides line up with TRBD1. The CDR3 runs to 17 residues. Unmatched junction bases numbered 10, after V lost 1 base and J lost 2 bases. The germline gives CDR1 SGDLS, CDR2 YYNGEE. The CDR3 is CASSVNSGQFFTDTQYF. In nucleotides, the CDR3 is TGTGCCAGCAGCGTAAATTCGGGACAGTTTTTCACAGATACGCAGTATTTT.

The DNA of the CDR3 is TGTGCCAGCAGCTTAGCGGGGGTGCCCGCAACCACAGATACGCAGTATTTT. As protein: CASSLAGVPATTDTQYF. The V and J genes are TRBV11-2 and TRBJ2-3; D is possibly TRBD2 (6 bases). The length of the CDR3 is 17 residues. Germline V gene data show CDR1 as SGHAT and CDR2 as FQNNGV. V shed 1 base and J shed 2 bases, with 16 bases lying between them. The variable domain in full, with the rest retrieved from reference TRBV11-2 and TRBJ2-3, is EAGVAQSPRYKIIEKRQSVAFWCNPISGHATLYWYQQILGQGPKLLIQFQNNGVVDDSQLPKDRFSAERLKGVDSTLKIQPAKLEDSAVYLCASSLAGVPATTDTQYFGPGTRLTVL.

V gene TRBV11-2 combines with J gene TRBJ2-5; 10 bases fit TRBD1. CDR1 and CDR2 (germline): SGHAT, FQNNGV. The trim removed 5 bases at V and 5 bases at J, leaving 14 bases unmatched. CDR3 length: 17 amino acids. CDR3: CASSRRRGQGFWETQYF. For the CDR3, the DNA is TGTGCCAGCAGCCGACGACGGGGACAGGGGTTTTGGGAGACCCAGTACTTC.

The chain has TRBV5-1 and TRBJ2-1, with 14 positions matching TRBD2. CDR1 is SGHRS and CDR2 is YFSETQ in the germline V gene. Trimming cost V 4 bases and J 8 bases; bases outside gene matches: 8. There are 16 residues in the CDR3. CDR3 protein: CASSLPTSGGADEQFF. The CDR3 nucleotides read TGCGCCAGCAGCCTCCCGACTAGCGGGGGGGCCGATGAGCAGTTCTTC.

CDR3 DNA sequence: TGTGCCAGCAGTTACGCCTGGGGAGACAGCTACGAGCAGTACTTC. This codes for CASSYAWGDSYEQYF. This chain joins TRBV6-5 and TRBJ2-7; D possibly matches TRBD1 or TRBD2 (5 bases each). CDR1 and CDR2 from the germline V gene are MNHEY and SVGAGI. Trimming took off 2 bases at V and 3 bases at J, with 14 bases between the two ends. The CDR3 totals 15 residues.

The sample holds one count of this clone. The gene calls are TRBV5-1 and TRBJ2-5; 7 bases map to TRBD1. The V and J ends lost 0 bases and 3 bases, in that order; junction bases with no gene match: 2. Germline V gives CDR1 SGHRS, CDR2 YFSETQ. The CDR3 is 14 residues long. The CDR3 DNA reads TGCGCCAGCAGCTTGGTAGACAGGGAAGAGACCCAGTACTTC. Amino acids: CASSLVDREETQYF.

The CDR3 is CASSQGGPIAGDSYEQYF. CDR3 DNA sequence: TGTGCCAGCAGCCAAGGAGGCCCAATTGCGGGGGACAGCTACGAGCAGTACTTC. The chain couples TRBV5-4 to TRBJ2-7; D might be TRBD1 or TRBD2, each matching 7 bases. This CDR3 has 18 residues. The V end lost 4 bases, the J end lost 3 bases, and 26 bases lay between the germline ends. Per the germline V gene, CDR1 is SGHNT and CDR2 is YYREEE (reference sequence).

The genes are TRBV4-2 and TRBJ2-3; 9 positions match TRBD1. With V trimmed by 4 bases and J by 9 bases, 8 bases remained unmatched. This CDR3 has 14 residues. Germline-derived CDR1 and CDR2 are LGHNA and YNFKEQ. The CDR3 protein is CASSPNRDRVTQYF. CDR3 sequence (DNA): TGTGCCAGCAGCCCTAACCGGGACAGGGTAACGCAGTATTTT.

V is TRBV15 and J is TRBJ1-1; D uncertain. CDR1 is LNHNV, CDR2 YYDKDF, per germline (reference sequence). The CDR3 runs to 13 residues. V was trimmed by 0 bases and J by 6 bases, leaving 8 bases between them. This CDR3 reads CATSREPRSEAFF. The CDR3 coding sequence is TGTGCCACCAGCAGAGAGCCCCGGTCTGAAGCTTTCTTT.

J is TRBJ2-5 and V is TRBV5-1, with D possibly being TRBD2 (6 bases). The CDR3 has 16 residues. V gave up 1 base and J gave up 1 base, with 14 bases separating them. The germline gives CDR1 SGHRS, CDR2 YFSETQ. CDR3 nucleotides: TGCGCCAGCAGCTTGTTTGCGGTTAGCGGCCAAGAGACCCAGTACTTC. It is translated as CASSLFAVSGQETQYF.

The gene calls are TRBV5-4 and TRBJ2-1, with a tentative D call TRBD2 (5 bases). The CDR3 consists of 16 residues. Trimming stripped 0 bases from V and 8 bases from J, with 18 bases between. Germline lookup yields CDR1 SGHNT and CDR2 YYREEE (reference sequence). CDR3 coding DNA: TGTGCCAGCAGCTTGGCTCGGATGAGCGGCCGCGATGAGCAGTTCTTC. Encoded protein: CASSLARMSGRDEQFF.

The V gene is TRBV27, the J gene TRBJ1-6; 7 bases are a match to TRBD1. CDR1 and CDR2 from the germline V gene are MNHEY and SMNVEV (reference sequence). With 2 bases clipped from V and 7 bases from J, the junction kept 5 bases outside the gene matches. This CDR3 region has 15 residues. CDR3 loop: CASSLDRVVNSPLHF. CDR3 sequence (DNA): TGTGCCAGCAGTTTAGACAGGGTGGTGAATTCACCCCTCCACTTT.

The CDR3: CASSISDNEQFF. Here the CDR3 DNA reads TGTGCCAGTAGTATTTCGGACAATGAGCAGTTCTTC. The chain uses TRBV19 and TRBJ2-1; D unclear. The CDR3 spans 12 residues. Deletions cut 3 bases from V and 5 bases from J, with 5 bases between. CDR1 LNHDA and CDR2 SQIVND come from the germline V gene (reference sequence).

Here the CDR3 reads CASSTGGNEQFF. CDR3 coding DNA: TGTGCCAGTAGTACGGGAGGCAATGAGCAGTTCTTC. The chain joins TRBV19 to TRBJ2-1; 7 bases match TRBD2. This CDR3 is 12 amino acids long. Germline loops: CDR1 LNHDA, CDR2 SQIVND (reference sequence). V gave up 4 bases and J gave up 6 bases; unmatched junction bases: 0.

The V call is TRBV5-6, the J call TRBJ2-3; the match to TRBD2 covers 8 bases. Germline V gene data show CDR1 as SGHDT and CDR2 as YYEEEE. V trimming: 0 bases; J trimming: 1 base; junction bases outside the gene matches: 7. This CDR3 is 17 amino acids long. CDR3 sequence reads: CASSLALAGARTDTQYF. Written as DNA, the CDR3 is TGTGCCAGCAGCTTGGCCCTAGCGGGCGCCCGCACAGATACGCAGTATTTT.

V usage is TRBV5-6 and J usage is TRBJ1-5; 8 bases line up with TRBD1. V shed 4 bases, J shed 0 bases, and the junction held 6 bases outside the gene matches. The CDR3 spans 16 residues. Germline V CDR1 and CDR2: SGHDT, YYEEEE. For the CDR3, the DNA is TGTGCCAGCAGCGGGCACAGGGGGGATAGCAATCAGCCCCAGCATTTT. The encoded protein is CASSGHRGDSNQPQHF.

V gene TRBV5-6 combines with J gene TRBJ1-2; the D gene is possibly TRBD1 (6 bases). Germline CDR1 SGHDT, CDR2 YYEEEE. The CDR3 consists of 16 residues. V shed 0 bases and J shed 4 bases, with 16 bases lying between them. The CDR3 protein is CASSLGAGVLSYGYTF. The CDR3 DNA sequence: TGTGCCAGCAGCTTGGGGGCAGGGGTTCTTAGCTATGGCTACACCTTC.

The CDR3 region has the DNA TGTGCCAGCAACCTTCGGGGGGGGGCGGCCTACGAGCAGTACTTC. Translated: CASNLRGGAAYEQYF. V and J are TRBV28 and TRBJ2-7; TRBD2 aligns across 8 bases. Trimming at V came to 7 bases and at J to 2 bases, leaving 10 bases not matched to a gene. Looked up from germline, CDR1 is MDHEN and CDR2 is SYDVKM. The CDR3 contains 15 residues.

This clone has just one count. The V call is TRBV4-1, the J call TRBJ2-7, with 8 nucleotides matching TRBD2. The CDR3 loop spans 18 amino acids. V gave up 4 bases and J gave up 3 bases; unmatched junction bases: 17. Looked up from germline, CDR1 is MGHRA and CDR2 is YSYEKL. The CDR3 region is CASSRQALTAGENYEQYF. In DNA form, the CDR3 reads TGCGCCAGCAGCCGCCAGGCCCTGACAGCGGGGGAAAACTACGAGCAGTACTTC.